Below are 29 T cell receptor beta chains sequenced from a single sample in a study of control samples from healthy donors and cancer patients. Clones were read by immunoSEQ multiplex PCR, and TCRdb kept only the in-frame ones, dropping some. The table includes 170,000 or so clones, just under 95% detected once. Sequenced input: blood. The receptors stem from a man between 18 and 29 years old in good health.

This clone was recorded a few times. The chain combines TRBV19 with TRBJ2-2, with 7 positions matching TRBD1. Trimming took 8 bases from V and 7 from J; bases not matched to a gene: 7. The CDR3 consists of 13 residues. Germline CDR1 LNHDA, CDR2 SQIVND (reference sequence). The chain's CDR3 is CASEDRDGGELFF. The CDR3 region has the DNA TGTGCCAGTGAAGACAGGGACGGCGGGGAGCTGTTTTTT.

V usage is TRBV24-1 and J usage is TRBJ2-2, with a tentative D call TRBD2 (5 bases). V was shortened by 6 bases and J by 4 bases, with 11 bases between the two germline ends. This CDR3 is 14 amino acids long. The V gene's germline CDR1 is KGHDR and CDR2 SFDVKD. CDR3: CATSNEGSTGELFF. CDR3 sequence (DNA): TGTGCCACCAGTAACGAGGGTTCCACCGGGGAGCTGTTTTTT.

The rearrangement uses TRBV24-1 and TRBJ2-1; D is unresolved. The CDR3 has 16 amino acids. Trimming pared 0 bases from V and 7 bases from J, leaving 15 bases between. Germline V gene sequence: CDR1 KGHDR, CDR2 SFDVKD. CDR3 residues: CATSDLNNQARNEQFF. The CDR3 bases are TGTGCCACCAGTGATTTGAACAACCAAGCTCGGAATGAGCAGTTCTTC.

This clone showed up just a few times. The CDR3 sequence: CASSLTGNEQYF. CDR3 DNA: TGTGCCAGCAGTTTGACAGGGAACGAGCAGTACTTC. J is TRBJ2-7 and V is TRBV6-6; 7 bases are shared with TRBD1. CDR1 MNHNY and CDR2 SVGAGI come from the germline V gene (reference sequence). The CDR3 loop spans 12 amino acids. The trim removed 4 bases at V and 5 bases at J, leaving 2 bases unmatched.

CDR3 region: CASRPGGAWDSPLHF. Written as DNA, the CDR3 is TGTGCCAGCAGACCCGGCGGCGCTTGGGATTCACCCCTCCACTTT. This sequence joins TRBV28 and TRBJ1-6, with unresolved D. This CDR3 has 15 amino acids. CDR1 is MDHEN and CDR2 is SYDVKM in the germline V gene. V shed 6 bases and J shed 8 bases, with 17 bases lying between them. Complete variable domain (other parts from reference TRBV28 and TRBJ1-6): DVKVTQSSRYLVKRTGEKVFLECVQDMDHENMFWYRQDPGLGLRLIYFSYDVKMKEKGDIPEGYSVSREKKERFSLILESASTNQTSMYLCASRPGGAWDSPLHFGNGTRLTVT.

The CDR3 here is CASSPEGAEGEKLFF. The DNA for the CDR3 is TGTGCCAGCAGTCCCGAGGGGGCAGAAGGTGAAAAACTGTTTTTT. The chain employs TRBV28 and TRBJ1-4; 7 bases line up with TRBD1. Germline-derived CDR1 and CDR2 are MDHEN and SYDVKM. V lost 5 bases, J lost 7 bases, and 10 bases stayed unmatched. CDR3 length equals 15 residues. Variable domain in full (rest from reference TRBV28 and TRBJ1-4): DVKVTQSSRYLVKRTGEKVFLECVQDMDHENMFWYRQDPGLGLRLIYFSYDVKMKEKGDIPEGYSVSREKKERFSLILESASTNQTSMYLCASSPEGAEGEKLFFGSGTQLSVL.

This chain joins TRBV9 and TRBJ2-7; D ambiguous. CDR3 length: 13 residues. V lost 0 bases and J lost 4, with 8 bases in between. Germline V gene sequence: CDR1 SGDLS, CDR2 YYNGEE. The CDR3 loop is CASSVVPSYEQYF. The DNA for the CDR3 is TGTGCCAGCAGCGTAGTCCCGTCATACGAGCAGTACTTC.

J is TRBJ1-1 and V is TRBV2; D not resolved. Deletions cut 5 bases from V and 0 bases from J, with 10 bases between. Germline V gene sequence: CDR1 SNHLY, CDR2 FYNNEI. The CDR3 is 14 amino acids. CDR3 sequence reads: CASSSPPMNTEAFF. CDR3 bases: TGTGCCAGCAGTTCCCCGCCCATGAACACTGAAGCTTTCTTT.

The V and J genes are TRBV19 and TRBJ2-2; D gene ambiguous. V was clipped by 5 bases and J by 1 base, with 8 bases between them. Germline CDR1 is LNHDA and CDR2 is SQIVND (reference sequence). The CDR3 length is 14 residues. Written as DNA, the CDR3 is TGTGCCAGTAGTGGACGGAGGAACACCGGGGAGCTGTTTTTT. It translates to CASSGRRNTGELFF.

The chain employs TRBV18 and TRBJ1-4; perhaps TRBD1 as D (5 bases). CDR1 and CDR2 (germline): KGHSH, LQKENI. V gave up 2 bases and J gave up 0 bases, with 7 bases separating them. This CDR3 is built from 15 residues. The CDR3, as DNA: TGTGCCAGCTCACCAGACAGATCAACTAATGAAAAACTGTTTTTT. This codes for CASSPDRSTNEKLFF. Filled out from reference TRBV18 and TRBJ1-4, the complete variable domain reads NAGVMQNPRHLVRRRGQEARLRCSPMKGHSHVYWYRQLPEEGLKFMVYLQKENIIDESGMPKERFSAEFPKEGPSILRIQQVVRGDSAAYFCASSPDRSTNEKLFFGSGTQLSVL.

V gene TRBV5-1 combines with J gene TRBJ1-6; 7 bases map to TRBD1. From germline, CDR1 is SGHRS and CDR2 YFSETQ. V was pared by 2 bases and J by 8 bases, with 13 bases of the junction left unmatched. CDR3 size: 17 residues. DNA of the CDR3: TGCGCCAGCAGCTTCTGGTCTAGGGGGCTGAGTGATTCACCCCTCCACTTT. Its protein is CASSFWSRGLSDSPLHF.

CDR3 region: CASRFHGGNEKLFF. The CDR3 coding sequence is TGTGCCAGCAGATTCCATGGTGGAAATGAAAAACTGTTTTTT. This sequence joins TRBV6-5 and TRBJ1-4; no clear D gene. Germline CDR1 MNHEY, CDR2 SVGAGI. CDR3 length: 14 amino acids. Trimming cost V 6 bases and J 5 bases, with 13 bases left between them.

This chain connects TRBV9 to TRBJ2-3; the D is unclear. This CDR3 spans 13 amino acids. CDR1 and CDR2 (germline): SGDLS, YYNGEE. Between the trimmed V and J ends, which lost 1 base and 2 bases, there was a span of 5 bases. The CDR3 DNA follows: TGTGCCAGCAGCGTATACCCCACAGATACGCAGTATTTT. Translated, it gives CASSVYPTDTQYF.

This chain uses TRBV7-2 with TRBJ2-7, with 9 nucleotides matching TRBD2. Germline V gene data show CDR1 as SGHTA and CDR2 as FQGNSA. J lost 2 bases, V lost 1 base, and 6 bases had no gene match. The CDR3 has 16 amino acids. CDR3 sequence: CASSLDGSGSPYEQYF. In DNA form, the CDR3 reads TGTGCCAGCAGCTTAGACGGTAGCGGGAGCCCCTACGAGCAGTACTTC.

The gene calls are TRBV7-8 and TRBJ1-4, with D possibly being TRBD1 (6 bases). V was clipped by 1 base and J by 6 bases, with 12 bases between them. The CDR3 extends over 15 amino acids. The germline gives CDR1 SGHVS, CDR2 FQNEAQ. This CDR3 is CASSLEEGVDEKLFF. As DNA, the CDR3 is TGTGCCAGCAGCTTAGAGGAGGGGGTGGATGAAAAACTGTTTTTT.

The gene calls are TRBV4-2 and TRBJ2-1, with no clear D. Germline V gene data show CDR1 as LGHNA and CDR2 as YNFKEQ. V lost 0 bases and J 0 bases, leaving 12 bases between the germline ends. The CDR3 is 17 residues long. The CDR3 loop reads CASSQEYRAFSYNEQFF. As DNA, the CDR3 is TGTGCCAGCAGCCAAGAATATAGGGCTTTCTCCTACAATGAGCAGTTCTTC.

The chain employs TRBV14 and TRBJ2-7, with D possibly being TRBD1 (5 bases). Germline CDR1 reads SGHDN; CDR2 reads FVKESK. V shed 1 base and J shed 3 bases, with 10 bases lying between them. This CDR3 is built from 14 residues. CDR3 coding DNA: TGTGCCAGCAGCCAAGCTCCAGGGTACTACGAGCAGTACTTC. It translates to CASSQAPGYYEQYF.

The gene calls are TRBV2 and TRBJ1-2; maybe TRBD1 (5 bases). The CDR3 has 13 amino acids. V lost 3 bases, J lost 4 bases, and 9 bases lay in between. Germline V lookup: CDR1 SNHLY, CDR2 FYNNEI. The CDR3: CASSEWQGYGYTF. CDR3 in DNA: TGTGCCAGCAGTGAGTGGCAGGGCTATGGCTACACCTTC.

The chain is built from TRBV25-1 and TRBJ1-6, with D unclear. CDR3 length: 14 residues. CDR1 is MGHDK and CDR2 is SYGVNS in the germline V gene. Trimming cost V 2 bases and J 11 bases, with 13 bases left between them. For the CDR3, the DNA is TGTGCCAGCAGTGAACTGACGGAATATCCACCCCTCCACTTT. Protein sequence: CASSELTEYPPLHF.

The V gene is TRBV18, the J gene TRBJ1-3; no definite D call. The germline CDR1 and CDR2 sequences are KGHSH and LQKENI. Between the trimmed V and J ends, which lost 6 bases and 0 bases, there was a span of 15 bases. The CDR3 has 16 amino acids. The CDR3 DNA reads TGTGCCAGCTCCTTACGGGTTGAGACCTCTGGAAACACCATATATTTT. This encodes CASSLRVETSGNTIYF.

This clone was recorded a few times. The chain is built from TRBV25-1 and TRBJ1-2; D not resolved. With 1 base removed from V and 4 bases from J, the gap between germline ends came to 7 bases. The CDR3 totals 13 residues. Germline lookup yields CDR1 MGHDK and CDR2 SYGVNS. The CDR3 bases are TGTGCCAGCAGTGAATCCCGGGGCTATGGCTACACCTTC. This translates into CASSESRGYGYTF.

The rearrangement joins TRBV12-3 or TRBV12-4 to TRBJ1-1, with D unresolved. Trimming took 3 bases from V and 3 from J, leaving 5 bases between them. CDR3 length equals 12 residues. The CDR3 here is CASSFWDTEAFF. In DNA, the CDR3 is TGTGCCAGCAGTTTTTGGGACACTGAAGCTTTCTTT.

This chain uses TRBV30 with TRBJ2-7, with D perhaps assigned TRBD1 or TRBD2 (6 bases each). The CDR3 spans 15 residues. From germline, CDR1 is GTSNPN and CDR2 SVGIG (reference sequence). V was clipped by 0 bases and J by 2 bases, with 14 bases between them. The CDR3 loop is CAWSVIMGGPYEQYF. CDR3 nucleotides: TGTGCCTGGAGTGTAATTATGGGGGGCCCCTACGAGCAGTACTTC.

V is TRBV4-2 and J is TRBJ1-3; no definite D call. The germline CDR1 and CDR2 sequences are LGHNA and YNFKEQ. The CDR3 sequence is 16 residues long. V was clipped by 1 base and J by 0 bases, with 10 bases between them. CDR3 nucleotide sequence: TGTGCCAGCAGCCAAGGGGCCGCCGACTCTGGAAACACCATATATTTT. This codes for CASSQGAADSGNTIYF.

The CDR3 loop reads CASSYSGTDRSYEQYF. The CDR3 DNA reads TGTGCCAGCAGTTACTCCGGCACGGACCGCTCCTACGAGCAGTACTTC. V usage is TRBV6-5 and J usage is TRBJ2-7; D gene ambiguous. The V gene lost 0 bases and the J gene lost 0 bases, with 12 bases spanning the gap. Germline V gene sequence: CDR1 MNHEY, CDR2 SVGAGI. This CDR3 spans 16 amino acids.

V and J are TRBV5-1 and TRBJ2-1; 9 bases agree with TRBD2. Germline V gene data show CDR1 as SGHRS and CDR2 as YFSETQ. V dropped 4 bases and J dropped 8; count of bases not matched to a gene: 4. This CDR3 spans 13 amino acids. CDR3 residues: CASSAGGYDEQFF. In nucleotides, the CDR3 is TGCGCCAGCAGCGCGGGAGGGTACGATGAGCAGTTCTTC.

The chain couples TRBV10-2 to TRBJ2-2, with 12 positions matching TRBD2. The CDR3 contains 15 residues. Germline V gene lookup returns CDR1 WSHSY and CDR2 SAAADI. J gave up 11 bases and V 3 bases, and 7 bases lay outside the gene matches. The CDR3 region is CASSERLAGVRELFF. In DNA, the CDR3 is TGCGCCAGCAGTGAAAGACTAGCGGGGGTTCGTGAGCTGTTTTTT.

The rearrangement uses TRBV6-5 and TRBJ1-1; no clear D gene. CDR3 length: 14 residues. Per the germline V gene, CDR1 is MNHEY and CDR2 is SVGAGI. Between the trimmed V and J ends, which lost 2 bases and 1 base, there was a span of 8 bases. For the CDR3, the DNA is TGTGCCAGCAGTTACGTCGCATCGAACACTGAAGCTTTCTTT. It encodes CASSYVASNTEAFF.

The V gene is TRBV2, the J gene TRBJ2-3; 7 positions match TRBD2. Trimming removed 3 bases from V and 4 bases from J; junction bases left unmatched: 16. In germline, CDR1 is SNHLY, CDR2 FYNNEI. CDR3 length equals 18 residues. CDR3 loop: CASSDLTWGAGMADTQYF. Here the CDR3 DNA reads TGTGCCAGCAGTGATCTTACGTGGGGAGCGGGGATGGCAGATACGCAGTATTTT.